This TCR beta chain was profiled in a study of cytomegalovirus exposure and HLA in healthy donors (TCRdb year 2017). About the investigation overall: According to an earlier analysis of a few hundred of the donors, about 180 million T cells yielded 90 million to 130 million unique TCR beta sequences and more than 250 Gb of sequence data. About 280 gigabases of sequencing data and 70 million to 95 million unique TCR sequences made up an early release that covered about 640 HLA-typed donors. Of the 398 genotyped donors, around 81% fell in the genetic ancestry cluster associated with self-reported Caucasian donors. The study aimed to test whether cataloging public T cell receptors could reveal signatures of past pathogen exposure. The T cell repertoires of under 700 subjects were profiled by immunosequencing and related to cytomegalovirus serostatus. A separate validation cohort of 100 to 150 different subjects was used in addition to the roughly 700-subject first cohort. High-throughput TCR immunosequencing, statistical association of individual TCRs with disease status, and machine learning were combined to predict cytomegalovirus infection status. A later analysis re-analyzed previously published TCR beta repertoires from roughly 690 donors and added high-resolution HLA genotyping to study TCR occurrence patterns. In the later analysis, no new phenotypic data were used to find candidate immune exposures; instead, reliance was placed on TCR beta sequences and their occurrence across donors. An earlier analysis of around 540 of the donors applied high-throughput TCR beta sequencing to assess whether each TCR beta V gene segment acted as functional or pseudogenic. Alongside the repertoire data, information on donor age, sex, ethnicity and CMV serostatus was compiled. Genome-wide SNP genotypes for about 65% of the 666 donors were used in a later genetic analysis, which treated that subset as a discovery cohort. Every repertoire in the discovery cohort had been generated on one and the same sequencing platform. HLA typing included class I and class II loci at four-digit resolution. Typing coverage varied by locus: about 620-630 donors for A, B, C, DRB1 and DQB1; approximately 520 for DQA1; over 600 for DPA1; roughly 450 for DPB1. Because of strong linkage in the cohort, 5 or 6 DR-DQ haplotypes were treated as single units for association and clustering. Among some 400 genotyped donors of the cohort, an average of around 250,000 unique TCR beta nucleotide sequences was sequenced per donor, of which 15% to 20% were non-productive.

The investigation overall reported the following: At a false discovery rate of 0.05, a later analysis linked some 17,000 TCR beta sequences to specific HLA alleles. Compared with equally common non-associated chains, HLA-associated TCR beta chains in a later analysis were more clonally expanded and had lower generation probabilities. A few of the identified cytomegalovirus-associated TCR beta chains were confirmed in vitro to be specific for cytomegalovirus antigens. Strong co-occurrence of HLA alleles, especially DR and DQ, made assigning TCR associations to individual alleles difficult. V-gene and J-gene trimming of TCR beta chains was associated with a missense DCLRE1C variant in a later genetic analysis, and the association was replicated in an independent cohort. Because counts were too low, about 17 rarely observed V segments, including chromosome 9 orphons, were excluded from the earlier analysis of a few hundred of the donors. In a later genetic analysis, fewer N-insertions in productive TCRs were reported among donors in an Asian-associated ancestry cluster than the approximately 670-donor mean. According to the authors, the approach could potentially be generalized to other disease states and immunological phenotypes. The classifier was reported to diagnose cytomegalovirus status with high specificity and sensitivity in both the original cohort and the validation cohort. The study gave a list of 150 to 200 TCR beta chains associated with cytomegalovirus. Sequencing depth was assumed to be roughly uniform across donors in the presence/absence analyses, though that assumption may not hold. In a later analysis, TCR association rates were found to vary across HLA loci, with the most associated TCRs seen for DRB1 alleles and the fewest for HLA-C alleles. The only immune exposure information available for the cohort was CMV serostatus. A later analysis reported that several top co-occurrence clusters appeared linked to parvovirus B19, influenza, CMV and Epstein-Barr virus. Because some donors lacked HLA typing at each locus, the association tests relied only on the typed subset. In an earlier analysis of some 500 of the donors, most TCR beta V segments were observed in productive rearrangements about 87% or about 30% of the time, broadly matching IMGT annotations. According to a later analysis, most CMV-associated TCR beta chains appeared to be HLA-restricted, and the HLA associations seemed to be driven largely by CMV exposure. In this cohort, only TCR beta chains were sequenced, and detectable features were limited by the absence of alpha or paired-chain data. Most TCR sequences were observed very rarely across donors, whereas some public TCRs were present in many individuals. A further reported finding was that TCR beta sequences accurately predicted the HLA-A and HLA-B alleles for most subjects in the first cohort. Correlated functional status among segregating V segments might be attributable to linkage disequilibrium, but an unknown experimental factor could not be ruled out. A group of highly shared sequence variants was considered likely to be a technical artifact of the sequencing pipeline.

Receptor amplification or capture employed the immunoSEQ multiplex PCR assay. For the multiplex PCR, a mixture combining 60 forward primers for TCR Vbeta segments and 13 reverse primers for TCR Jbeta segments was used. Amplification of the CDR3 region of rearranged TCR beta genes was performed with a multiplex PCR assay on genomic DNA. On the Illumina HiSeq System, the amplified TCR beta libraries were sequenced as 87-base-pair reads. In the paper's pipeline: In a later analysis, some 80 million unique TCR beta chains were counted across the roughly 670 repertoires, and roughly 10 million of these chains were shared by at least two donors. Raw reads were error-corrected and collapsed into unique sequences with a nearest-neighbor algorithm that merged closely related sequences to remove PCR and sequencing errors. V, D and J gene segments were assigned by aligning CDR3 sequences to IMGT reference sequences. For a sequence to be retained, a match of at least six nucleotides was required to both a V gene segment and a J gene segment. A rearrangement counted as productive if the CDR3 had no stop codons and remained in frame with V and J, and every other rearrangement counted as non-productive. CDR3 was defined according to IMGT convention as the region running from the second conserved V-encoded cysteine to the conserved J-encoded phenylalanine. The earlier analysis of roughly 590 of the donors excluded any sequence lacking an unambiguous match to a single V gene segment. An earlier analysis of a few hundred of the donors called V segments functional above 56.7% productive rearrangements and segregating when the between-donor standard deviation exceeded 5%. A statistical classification framework was built for diagnosing cytomegalovirus status from the catalog of TCR beta chain sequences. V and J gene assignment, in a later analysis, came from comparing TCR nucleotide sequences with IMGT/GENE-DB human TR gene sequences. The TCRdist pipeline was used in a later analysis to assign CDR3 sequences and most-parsimonious VDJ recombination scenarios. In a later analysis, each TCR beta chain was defined by its CDR3 amino acid sequence together with its V-gene family, and reads without a unique V-gene family were excluded. In a later analysis, approximately 640 highly shared, low-generation-probability nucleotide sequences were removed to address suspected cross-contamination and a sequencing artifact. In a later analysis, a clonal expansion index was calculated for each public chain from normalized within-repertoire ranks of inferred template counts. In a later analysis, generation probabilities were computed using a VDJ recombination model fitted to out-of-frame rearrangements, and the results were checked against IGoR. In a later analysis, hypergeometric tests were used to score TCR-TCR, TCR-HLA and TCR-CMV co-occurrence, with a repertoire-size bias correction applied to TCR pairs. To estimate false discovery rates, a later analysis permuted the HLA or CMV assignments 20 times. A later analysis grouped co-occurring TCRs with DBSCAN, adding TCRdist sequence similarity when clustering within HLA-allele-positive subsets. For co-occurrence clustering, repertoires with fewer than 30,000 or more than 120,000 public chains were excluded, along with a handful of repertoires with anomalous nucleotide sharing. The clones in this table, taken by TCRdb from immuneACCESS, are in-frame only. Not every clone is retained; where verified, under half of the shortfall comes from an unresolved V gene, and the cause of the rest is unknown. The DNA was the basis for D and trimming; V, J and clone size are from that table. Counted in this sample were 150,000 to 200,000 clones; around 78% of them appeared once. Approximately 2% of the sample comes from the top ten.

Turning to this clone: No cognate antigen has been identified for it. No base quality information exists; no much larger clone differs at one position.

In total, fewer than 750 healthy bone marrow donors made up the cohort. At the time of sampling, every cohort member was nominally healthy, though immune exposures that went unrecorded were likely present. The donor was CMV seronegative and belonged to the group of 352 seronegative cohort members. A peripheral blood sample was provided by each donor, and peripheral blood mononuclear cells were used for TCR beta sequencing. Genomic DNA was extracted from the blood cell samples with the Qiagen DNeasy Blood Extraction Kit. The sequence was collected from a man aged 30-40 years in good health and CMV-seronegative. Sequenced sample: PBMCs.

Read as DNA, the sequence is TGCGCCAGCAGCCAACAGGACAGGGTGTCCCGCGAGCAGTACTTC. Its product reads: CASSQQDRVSREQYF. The chain joins TRBV4-1 to TRBJ2-7; TRBD1 matches 8 bases in the middle. The CDR3, from cysteine to phenylalanine, totals 15 residues. Solely the CDR3 DNA is kept, with 45 bases framed from the first base. The germline V gene sets CDR1 to MGHRA and CDR2 to YSYEKL. The germline V and J ends show losses of 2 bases and 6 bases respectively, and no gene match explains 9 bases of the junction.